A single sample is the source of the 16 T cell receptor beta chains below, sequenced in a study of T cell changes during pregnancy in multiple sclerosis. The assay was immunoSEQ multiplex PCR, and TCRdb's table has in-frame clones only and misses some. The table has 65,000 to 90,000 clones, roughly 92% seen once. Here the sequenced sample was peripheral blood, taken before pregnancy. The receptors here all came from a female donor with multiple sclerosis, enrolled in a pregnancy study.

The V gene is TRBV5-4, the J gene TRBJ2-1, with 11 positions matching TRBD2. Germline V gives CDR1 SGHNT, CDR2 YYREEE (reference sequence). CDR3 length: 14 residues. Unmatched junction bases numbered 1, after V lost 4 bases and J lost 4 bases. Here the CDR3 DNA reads TGTGCCAGCAGCCCTAGCGGGAGGTACAATGAGCAGTTCTTC. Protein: CASSPSGRYNEQFF.

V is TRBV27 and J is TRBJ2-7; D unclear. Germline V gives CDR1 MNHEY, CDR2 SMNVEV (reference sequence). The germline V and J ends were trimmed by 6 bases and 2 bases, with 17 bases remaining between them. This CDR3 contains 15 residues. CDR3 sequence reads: CASSLTPSLTYEQYF. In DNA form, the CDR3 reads TGTGCCAGCAGCCTCACCCCCTCTCTAACCTACGAGCAGTACTTC.

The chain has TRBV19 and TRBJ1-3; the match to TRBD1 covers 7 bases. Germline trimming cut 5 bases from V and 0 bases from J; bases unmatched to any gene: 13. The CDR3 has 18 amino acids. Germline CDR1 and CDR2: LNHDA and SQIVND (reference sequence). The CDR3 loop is CASSLRDMTGNSGNTIYF. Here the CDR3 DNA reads TGTGCCAGTAGTCTCCGAGATATGACAGGGAACTCTGGAAACACCATATATTTT.

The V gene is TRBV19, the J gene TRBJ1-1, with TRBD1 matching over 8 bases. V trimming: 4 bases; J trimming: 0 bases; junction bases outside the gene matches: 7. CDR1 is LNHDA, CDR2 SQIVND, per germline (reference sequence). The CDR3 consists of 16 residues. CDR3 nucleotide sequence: TGTGCCAGTAGTACCGGGACAGGTAATTTGAACACTGAAGCTTTCTTT. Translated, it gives CASSTGTGNLNTEAFF. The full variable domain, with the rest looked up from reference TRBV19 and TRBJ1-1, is DGGITQSPKYLFRKEGQNVTLSCEQNLNHDAMYWYRQDPGQGLRLIYYSQIVNDFQKGDIAEGYSVSREKKESFPLTVTSAQKNPTAFYLCASSTGTGNLNTEAFFGQGTRLTVV.

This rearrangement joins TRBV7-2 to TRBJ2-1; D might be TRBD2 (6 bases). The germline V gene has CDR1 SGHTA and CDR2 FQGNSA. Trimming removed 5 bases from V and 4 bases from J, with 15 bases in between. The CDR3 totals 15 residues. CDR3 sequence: CASSPSSGPYNEQFF. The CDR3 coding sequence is TGTGCCAGCAGCCCTAGTAGCGGTCCTTACAATGAGCAGTTCTTC.

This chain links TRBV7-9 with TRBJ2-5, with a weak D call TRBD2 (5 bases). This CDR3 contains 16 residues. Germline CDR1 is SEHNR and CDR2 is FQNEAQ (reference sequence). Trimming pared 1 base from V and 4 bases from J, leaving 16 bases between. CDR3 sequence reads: CASSLVKGVFGETQYF. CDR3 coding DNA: TGTGCCAGCAGCTTAGTGAAGGGAGTGTTTGGAGAGACCCAGTACTTC.

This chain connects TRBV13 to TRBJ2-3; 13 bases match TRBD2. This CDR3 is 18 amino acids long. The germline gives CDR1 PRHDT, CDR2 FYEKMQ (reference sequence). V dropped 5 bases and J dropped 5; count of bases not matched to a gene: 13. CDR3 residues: CASSIGTSGVRWGDTQYF. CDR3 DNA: TGTGCCAGCAGCATTGGGACTAGCGGGGTCCGATGGGGAGATACGCAGTATTTT.

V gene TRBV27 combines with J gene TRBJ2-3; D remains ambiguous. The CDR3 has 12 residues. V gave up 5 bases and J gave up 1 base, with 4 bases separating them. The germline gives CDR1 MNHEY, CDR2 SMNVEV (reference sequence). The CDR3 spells CASSPGTDTQYF. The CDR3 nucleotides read TGTGCCAGCAGTCCTGGCACAGATACGCAGTATTTT.

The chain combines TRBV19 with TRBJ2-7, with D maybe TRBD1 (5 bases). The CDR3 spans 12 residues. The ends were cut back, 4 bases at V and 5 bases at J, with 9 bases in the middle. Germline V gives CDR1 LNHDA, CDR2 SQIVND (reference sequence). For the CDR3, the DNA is TGTGCCAGTAGTAACAGGTATAACGAGCAGTACTTC. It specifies CASSNRYNEQYF.

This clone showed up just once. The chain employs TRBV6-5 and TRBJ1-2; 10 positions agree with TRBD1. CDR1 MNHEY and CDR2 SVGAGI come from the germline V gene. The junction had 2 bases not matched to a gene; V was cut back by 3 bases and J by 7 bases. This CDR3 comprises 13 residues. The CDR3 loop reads CASSYGQGVGYTF. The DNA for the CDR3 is TGTGCCAGCAGTTATGGACAGGGGGTTGGCTACACCTTC.

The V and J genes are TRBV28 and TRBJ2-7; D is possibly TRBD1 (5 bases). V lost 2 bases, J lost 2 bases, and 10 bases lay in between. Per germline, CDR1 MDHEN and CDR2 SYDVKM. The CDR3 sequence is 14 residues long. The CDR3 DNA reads TGTGCCAGCAGTTTAGGCCCAGGGCCCTACGAGCAGTACTTC. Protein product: CASSLGPGPYEQYF.

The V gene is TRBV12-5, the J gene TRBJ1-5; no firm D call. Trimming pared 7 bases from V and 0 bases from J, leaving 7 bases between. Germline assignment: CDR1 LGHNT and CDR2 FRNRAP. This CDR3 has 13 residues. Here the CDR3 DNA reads TGTGCTAGTGCCCTAAATAGCAATCAGCCCCAGCATTTT. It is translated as CASALNSNQPQHF.

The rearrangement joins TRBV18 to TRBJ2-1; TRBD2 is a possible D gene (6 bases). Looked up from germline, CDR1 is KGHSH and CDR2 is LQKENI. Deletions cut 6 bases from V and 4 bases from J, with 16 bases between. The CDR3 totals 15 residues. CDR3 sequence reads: CASSSGAGNYNEQFF. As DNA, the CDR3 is TGTGCCAGCTCCTCGGGAGCGGGCAATTACAATGAGCAGTTCTTC.

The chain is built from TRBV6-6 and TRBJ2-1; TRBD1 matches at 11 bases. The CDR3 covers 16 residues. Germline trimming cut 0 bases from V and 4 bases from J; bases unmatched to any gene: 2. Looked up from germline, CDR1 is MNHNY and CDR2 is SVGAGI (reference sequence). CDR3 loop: CASSYSGTGGYNEQFF. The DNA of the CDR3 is TGTGCCAGCAGTTACTCGGGGACAGGGGGGTACAATGAGCAGTTCTTC.

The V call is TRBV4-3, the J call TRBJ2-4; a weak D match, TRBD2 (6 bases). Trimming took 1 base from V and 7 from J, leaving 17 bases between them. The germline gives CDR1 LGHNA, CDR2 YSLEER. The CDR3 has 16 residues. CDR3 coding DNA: TGCGCCAGCAGCCAAGGGACACGGGAGTACGGGAACATTCAGTACTTC. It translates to CASSQGTREYGNIQYF.

CDR3 sequence: CASSSLAGRGALEQFF. CDR3 nucleotides: TGTGCCAGCAGCTCCTTAGCCGGGAGAGGGGCTCTTGAGCAGTTCTTC. This chain links TRBV11-2 with TRBJ2-1, with D possibly matching TRBD2 (6 bases). The length of the CDR3 is 16 residues. V lost 4 bases, J lost 9 bases, and 22 bases lay in between. CDR1 is SGHAT, CDR2 FQNNGV, per germline. The complete variable domain, with remaining parts taken from reference TRBV11-2 and TRBJ2-1, reads EAGVAQSPRYKIIEKRQSVAFWCNPISGHATLYWYQQILGQGPKLLIQFQNNGVVDDSQLPKDRFSAERLKGVDSTLKIQPAKLEDSAVYLCASSSLAGRGALEQFFGPGTRLTVL.